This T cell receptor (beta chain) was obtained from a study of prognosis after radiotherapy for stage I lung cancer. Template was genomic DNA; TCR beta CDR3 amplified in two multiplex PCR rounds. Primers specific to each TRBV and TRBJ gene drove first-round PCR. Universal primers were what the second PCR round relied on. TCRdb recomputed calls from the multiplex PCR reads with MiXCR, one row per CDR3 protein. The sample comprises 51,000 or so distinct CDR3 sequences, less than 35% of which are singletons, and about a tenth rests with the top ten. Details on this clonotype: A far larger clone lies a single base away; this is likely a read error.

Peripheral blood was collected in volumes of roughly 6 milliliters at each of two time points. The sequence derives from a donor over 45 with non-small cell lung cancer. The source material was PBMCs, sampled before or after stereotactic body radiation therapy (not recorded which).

The CDR3 DNA reads as TGTGTCAGCAGGCGACTAGCGGGAGGCGTTGGCGGGGAGCTGTTTTTT. Encoded protein: CVSRRLAGGVGGELFF. V usage is TRBV7-2 and J usage is TRBJ2-2, with 13 bases lining up with TRBD2. Germline loops: CDR1 SGHTA, CDR2 FQGNSA. This CDR3 contains 16 residues.